Described below is a single T cell receptor beta chain sequence and its context. This entry is derived from a study of early T cells in non-severe SARS-CoV-2 infection. The CDR3 totals 11 residues. Germline CDR1 reads LNHDA; CDR2 reads SQIVND (reference sequence). The V gene lost 1 base and the J gene lost 4 bases, with 1 base spanning the gap. TCRdb itself ran the 5' RACE reads through MiXCR, one entry per CDR3 protein. The table records approximately 110,000 distinct CDR3 sequences, 15% of them present only once. The sample taken for sequencing was whole blood. The chain employs TRBV19 and TRBJ1-1; unclear D gene. This TCR came from an adult who was a healthcare worker with PCR-confirmed SARS-CoV-2 infection or an uninfected control (not recorded which). The DNA of the CDR3 is TGTGCCAGTAGTATAGGCACTGAAGCTTTCTTT. Its translation is CASSIGTEAFF. Full variable domain (remainder filled in from reference TRBV19 and TRBJ1-1): DGGITQSPKYLFRKEGQNVTLSCEQNLNHDAMYWYRQDPGQGLRLIYYSQIVNDFQKGDIAEGYSVSREKKESFPLTVTSAQKNPTAFYLCASSIGTEAFFGQGTRLTVV.